This T cell receptor beta chain was documented in a study of beta chain features in type 1 diabetes (dated by TCRdb to between 2017 and 2018). Background for the entire study: Patients and healthy donors did not differ in mean age, gender distribution, total cell number or subset yield. A total of 90 million to 120 million sorted cells were examined across all samples, and a strong correlation was observed between cell number per subset and RNA yield. In the study, TCRB repertoires of sorted circulating CD4+ T cell subsets from recently diagnosed type 1 diabetes patients were compared with those of matched healthy donors. Naive and central memory subsets were obtained from all 30 or so donors, but regulatory and stem cell-like memory subsets were isolated from only 8 patients and roughly 8 healthy donors. The paper as a whole reports these results and caveats: In all four CD4+ subsets, TCRB CDR3 length was moderately but significantly shorter in type 1 diabetes patients. Because cDNA rather than genomic DNA was sequenced, highly expressing activated cells could have been over-represented, although no difference in activation and CD3 levels was found between groups. Patients with type 1 diabetes made fewer insertions and deleted more nucleotides at VDJ recombination sites, implying thymic rearrangement abnormalities. Naive, central memory and regulatory TCRB repertoires appeared more similar among patients than among healthy donors. Shorter templates might have been favored by PCR, but patient and control samples were amplified and corrected together, so both groups would have been affected equally by any skew. Because the HLA sub-analyses included only small numbers of individuals, any influence of HLA type on TCRB rearrangement was left unresolved.

The germline V gene sets CDR1 to SNHLY and CDR2 to FYNNEI. There are 12 amino acids in the CDR3, from cysteine to phenylalanine inclusive. Left in the record is the CDR3 DNA by itself, 36 bases read in frame from the first base. V loses 7 bases at its end and J loses 3 bases; junction bases beyond the gene matches: 3. All of the isolated RNA was reverse transcribed with the High Capacity cDNA Reverse Transcription Kit, so expressed TCRB transcripts were sequenced. Deep immunoSEQ sequencing was performed on naive, central memory and regulatory T cell samples, with an average of roughly 3.5 million total reads per sample. Sorted cells were lysed in RLT buffer and RNA was extracted with DNase-treated RNeasy Micro or Mini kits, depending on cell number. To prevent cross-contamination, each cell subset was processed individually, whereas patient and healthy donor samples were processed jointly. TCRB sequences were amplified from cDNA with the immunoSEQ multiplex PCR, producing 87-bp fragments spanning the CDR3 region. Sequencing of the amplicons was done on the Illumina HiSeq platform. For the original study's pipeline: Synthetic template baselines were used to correct PCR bias computationally, reads within Hamming distance 2 were collapsed, and singletons that could not be merged were discarded. Reads were aligned against IMGT so that V, D and J genes, CDR3 length and insertions or deletions at six rearrangement sites could be assigned. Clonotype counts were normalized to sorted cell number within each subset before computing true diversity and Gini coefficients with the tcR R package. The overlap coefficient, calculated on TCRB nucleotide sequences, was used to quantify repertoire sharing. What TCRdb holds here is the immuneACCESS table cut down to in-frame rearrangements. Part of the clones is not present; checked against another copy, under half of the missing clones reflect an unresolved V gene, and the others are unexplained. Clone size and the V and J calls come from that table; the DNA yielded D and trimming. Counted in this sample were 120,000 or so clones; 15% to 20% of them appeared once. The leading ten clones occupy 2.6% of the sample.

With regard to this clone: What this receptor recognizes is not known. It has no much larger one-base neighbor in the sample; base qualities were not kept.

From each donor, a single peripheral blood sample of 100 to 150 mL on average was drawn into heparinised tubes. Naive, central memory, regulatory and stem cell-like memory CD4+ T cells were sorted on a BD FACSAria II using a panel including CD45RO, CCR7, CD25, CD127, CD95 and CD27. All sorted populations exceeded 95% purity. Right away, PBMCs were isolated by Lymphoprep density gradient centrifugation and were stained directly, with no culture step. To minimize batch effects, samples were stained and sorted in pairs, one healthy donor with one patient per experiment. The sample was central memory CD4+ T cells from blood. The rearranged chain carries TRBV2 and TRBJ2-7; 7 central nucleotides agree with TRBD2. The clonotype originates from a man between 18 and 35 years old with type 1 diabetes. The CDR3 reads as follows: CASMASGYEQYF. The DNA reads TGTGCCAGCATGGCTAGCGGCTACGAGCAGTACTTC.